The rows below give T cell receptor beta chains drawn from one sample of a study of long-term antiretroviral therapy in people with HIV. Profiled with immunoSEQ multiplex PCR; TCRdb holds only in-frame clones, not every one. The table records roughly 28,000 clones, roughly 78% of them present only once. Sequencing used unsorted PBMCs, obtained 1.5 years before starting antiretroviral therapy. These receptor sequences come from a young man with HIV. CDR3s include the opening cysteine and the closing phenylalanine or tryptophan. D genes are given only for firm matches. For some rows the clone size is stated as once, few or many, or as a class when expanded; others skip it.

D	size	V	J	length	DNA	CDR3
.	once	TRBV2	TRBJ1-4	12	TGTGCCAGCAGTTACAGGGATGAAAAACTGTTTTTT	CASSYRDEKLFF
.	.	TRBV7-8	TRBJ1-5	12	TGTGCCAGCAGCTTTCGCCGTCAGCCCCAGCATTTT	CASSFRRQPQHF
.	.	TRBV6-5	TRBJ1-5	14	TGTGCCAGCAGTAGGGGGTGGGGCAATCAGCCCCAGCATTTT	CASSRGWGNQPQHF
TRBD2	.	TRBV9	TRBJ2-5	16	TGTGCCAGCAGCGCCCCGGGACTAGCGGGGGAAGAGACCCAGTACTTC	CASSAPGLAGEETQYF
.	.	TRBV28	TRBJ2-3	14	TGTGCCAGCAGTTTTGGGGCCGGGGGAGATACGCAGTATTTT	CASSFGAGGDTQYF
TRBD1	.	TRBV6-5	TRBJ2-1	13	TGTGCCAGCAGCGGGACAGGGGACAATGAGCAGTTCTTC	CASSGTGDNEQFF
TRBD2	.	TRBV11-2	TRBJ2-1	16	TGTGCCAGCAGCTTAGTGGCGGGAGGAAGCTACAATGAGCAGTTCTTC	CASSLVAGGSYNEQFF
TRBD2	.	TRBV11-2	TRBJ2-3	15	TGTGCCAGCGGAACGACTAGCGGGGGGACAGATACGCAGTATTTT	CASGTTSGGTDTQYF
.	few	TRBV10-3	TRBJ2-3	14	TGTGCCATCAGTCCGAGCACGGGCACAGATACGCAGTATTTT	CAISPSTGTDTQYF
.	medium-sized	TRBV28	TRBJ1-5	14	TGTGCCAGCAGTTTAGCCAGCTCGAATCAGCCCCAGCATTTT	CASSLASSNQPQHF
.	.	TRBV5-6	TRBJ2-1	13	TGTGCCAGCAGCTTGGGAGGCGTAAATGAGCAGTTCTTC	CASSLGGVNEQFF
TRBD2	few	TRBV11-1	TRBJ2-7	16	TGTGCCAGCAGCTATGGGACTAGCGGGTCCTCCTACGAGCAGTACTTC	CASSYGTSGSSYEQYF
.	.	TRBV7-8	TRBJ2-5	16	TGTGCCAGCAGAAAAGTAGGGCCAGGACTAACCGAGACCCAGTACTTC	CASRKVGPGLTETQYF
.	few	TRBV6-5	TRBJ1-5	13	TGTGCCAGCAGTTTGGGGGAGGGTCAGCCCCAGCATTTT	CASSLGEGQPQHF
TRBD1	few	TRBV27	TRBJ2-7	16	TGTGCCAGCAGTTACGCCGGACAGGGGGTACCCTACGAGCAGTACTTC	CASSYAGQGVPYEQYF
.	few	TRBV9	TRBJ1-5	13	TGTGCCAGCAGCGGACAGGATAATCAGCCCCAGCATTTT	CASSGQDNQPQHF
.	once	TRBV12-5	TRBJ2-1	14	TGTGCTAGTGGTTTGCGGGACGGTAGAAATGAGCAGTTCTTC	CASGLRDGRNEQFF
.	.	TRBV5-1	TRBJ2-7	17	TGCGCCAGCAGCTTGGTAGCCACCGGGACCCGCGTTAACGAGCAGTACTTC	CASSLVATGTRVNEQYF
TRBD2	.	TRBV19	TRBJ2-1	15	TGTGCCAGTAGTAGGGTCAAGCGGGACCACAATGAGCAGTTCTTC	CASSRVKRDHNEQFF
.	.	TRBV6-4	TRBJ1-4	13	TGTGCCAGCAGTGGGAGGACAGCTGAAAAACTGTTTTTT	CASSGRTAEKLFF
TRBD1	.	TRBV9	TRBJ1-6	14	TGTGCCAGCAGCGAGACAGGGTACCATTCACCCCTCCACTTT	CASSETGYHSPLHF
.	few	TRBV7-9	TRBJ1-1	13	TGTGCCAGCAGCCGGGGGGGAATCACTGAAGCTTTCTTT	CASSRGGITEAFF
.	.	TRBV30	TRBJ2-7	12	TGTGCCTGGACCGAGAGGGGCGCCAAGCAGTACTTC	CAWTERGAKQYF
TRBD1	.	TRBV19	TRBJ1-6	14	TGTGCCAGTAGGGGGGACAGGGGTTATTCACCCCTCCACTTT	CASRGDRGYSPLHF
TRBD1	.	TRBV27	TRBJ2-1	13	TGTGCCAGCCATCCGGGACAGAGCAATGAGCAGTTCTTC	CASHPGQSNEQFF
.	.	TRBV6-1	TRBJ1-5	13	TGTGCCAGCAGTGATTGGGCCAATCAGCCCCAGCATTTT	CASSDWANQPQHF
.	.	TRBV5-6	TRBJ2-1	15	TGTGCCAGCAGTGTCGGGGAAGGATCCTACAATGAGCAGTTCTTC	CASSVGEGSYNEQFF
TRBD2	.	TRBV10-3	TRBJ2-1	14	TGTGCCATCAGGGGGACTAGCGGTAGAAATGAGCAGTTCTTC	CAIRGTSGRNEQFF
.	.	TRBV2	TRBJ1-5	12	TGTGCCAGCAGTGACAGGGGACAGCCCCAGCATTTT	CASSDRGQPQHF
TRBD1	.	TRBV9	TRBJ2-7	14	TGTGCCAGCAGTACCGGGACAGTGATAGGCGAGCAGTACTTC	CASSTGTVIGEQYF
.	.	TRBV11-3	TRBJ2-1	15	TGTGCCAGCTCCCGACGGTTAGCGGAGCGGCATGAGCAGTTCTTC	CASSRRLAERHEQFF
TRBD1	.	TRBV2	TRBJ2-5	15	TGTGCCAGCAGTGGGACAGGGGGAGAGGGAGAGACCCAGTACTTC	CASSGTGGEGETQYF
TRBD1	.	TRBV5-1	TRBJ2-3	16	TGCGCCAGCAGCTTGGGACAGGGTTCTAGCACAGATACGCAGTATTTT	CASSLGQGSSTDTQYF
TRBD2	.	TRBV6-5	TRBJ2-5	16	TGTGCCAGCAGTTACTATAGCGGGGGGGCCGGAGAGACCCAGTACTTC	CASSYYSGGAGETQYF
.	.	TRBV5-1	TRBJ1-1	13	TGCGCCAGCAGCTTAAGGGAGGACACTGAAGCTTTCTTT	CASSLREDTEAFF
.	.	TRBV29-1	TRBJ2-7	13	TGCAGCGTTGAAATGGGGCCGGCCTACGAGCAGTACTTC	CSVEMGPAYEQYF
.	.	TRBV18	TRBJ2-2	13	TGTGCCAGCTCACCCTCGGGGGCTAGGGAGCTGTTTTTT	CASSPSGARELFF
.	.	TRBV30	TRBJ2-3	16	TGTGCCTGGAGGGCACCCTCAGAGGGGAGCGCGGATACGCAGTATTTT	CAWRAPSEGSADTQYF
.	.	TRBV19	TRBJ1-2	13	TGTGCCAGTAGTATCCGGGACGGCTATGGCTACACCTTC	CASSIRDGYGYTF